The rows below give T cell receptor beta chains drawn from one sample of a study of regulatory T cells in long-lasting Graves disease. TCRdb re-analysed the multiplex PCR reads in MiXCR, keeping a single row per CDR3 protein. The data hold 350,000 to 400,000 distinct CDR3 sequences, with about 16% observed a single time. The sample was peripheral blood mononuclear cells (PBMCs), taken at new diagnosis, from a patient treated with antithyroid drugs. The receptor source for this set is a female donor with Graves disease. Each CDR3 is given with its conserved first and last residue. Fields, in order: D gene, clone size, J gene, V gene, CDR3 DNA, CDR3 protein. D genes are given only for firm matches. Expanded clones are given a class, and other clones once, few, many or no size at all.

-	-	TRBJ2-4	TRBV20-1	TGCAGTGCCACCCAGGGTCCAGCCAAAAACATTCAGTACTTC	CSATQGPAKNIQYF
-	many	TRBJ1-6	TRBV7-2	TGTGCCAGCAGCTTAGCATTGGGCCTACCGAGAACTAATTCACCCCTCCACTTT	CASSLALGLPRTNSPLHF
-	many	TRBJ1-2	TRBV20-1	TGCAGTGCTAGAGATCCCCGGGATAACTATGGCTACACCTTC	CSARDPRDNYGYTF
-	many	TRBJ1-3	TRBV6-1	TGTGCCAGCAGTGATCCTGGTTCGGGCCGCTCTGGAAACACCATATATTTT	CASSDPGSGRSGNTIYF
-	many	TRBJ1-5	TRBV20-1	TGCAGTGCTGGACGGCGGACTCAGCCCCAGCATTTT	CSAGRRTQPQHF
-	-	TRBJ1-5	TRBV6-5	TGTGCCAGCAGTTACAGTCCCGGGAGTCAGCCCCAGCATTTT	CASSYSPGSQPQHF
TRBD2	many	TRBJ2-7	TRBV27	TGTGCCAGCAGTTTAACACTAGGTAGCGGGGCCTACGAGCAGTACTTC	CASSLTLGSGAYEQYF
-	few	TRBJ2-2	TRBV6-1	TGTGCCAGCAAAAAAACCCACTCGGAAAACACCGGGGAGCTGTTTTTT	CASKKTHSENTGELFF
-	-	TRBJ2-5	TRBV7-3	TGTGCCAGCAGCTTAATGGCTGGGGAGACCCAGTACTTC	CASSLMAGETQYF
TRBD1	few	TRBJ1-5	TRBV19	TGTGCCAGTACCCTAAGGGGGCATCAGCCCCAGCATTTT	CASTLRGHQPQHF
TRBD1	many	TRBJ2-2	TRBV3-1	TGTGCCAGCAGCCGGGGGGACAGGGACACCGGGGAGCTGTTTTTT	CASSRGDRDTGELFF
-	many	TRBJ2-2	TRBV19	TGTGCCAGTAACAGGTGGGGGGAGACCGGGGAGCTGTTTTTT	CASNRWGETGELFF
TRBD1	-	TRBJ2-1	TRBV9	TGTGCCAGCAGCGCAAGGGACAGGGGGTACTGGGGTGGCAATGAGCAGTTCTTC	CASSARDRGYWGGNEQFF
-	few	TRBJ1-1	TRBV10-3	TGTGCCATCAGTGGCCAAGAGACCGGGAACACTGAAGCTTTCTTT	CAISGQETGNTEAFF
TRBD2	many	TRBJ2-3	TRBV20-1	TGCAGTGCTTGGGACGGCGGGGGGGCTGATACGCAGTATTTT	CSAWDGGGADTQYF
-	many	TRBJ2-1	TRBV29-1	TGCAGCGTTGAAAAAAGGGTTTTTGAGCAGTTCTTC	CSVEKRVFEQFF
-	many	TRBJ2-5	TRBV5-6	TGTGCCAGCAGCTTTACCGGGAGTCAAGAGACCCAGTACTTC	CASSFTGSQETQYF
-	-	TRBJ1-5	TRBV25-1	TGTGCCAGCGACGCCGGACGGCCGCCCCAGCATTTT	CASDAGRPPQHF
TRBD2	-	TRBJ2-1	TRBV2	TGTGCCAGCAGTGGGACTAGCGGGGGGGCCGTGTATCGCAATGAGCAGTTCTTC	CASSGTSGGAVYRNEQFF
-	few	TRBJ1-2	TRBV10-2	TGCGCCAGCAGTGATACGGGGGCGAGTACCTTC	CASSDTGASTF
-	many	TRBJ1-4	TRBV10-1	TGCGCCAGCAGAGGGGAAGCGGGGACGAAACTGTTTTTT	CASRGEAGTKLFF
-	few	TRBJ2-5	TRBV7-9	TGTGCCAGCAGCTACTCCGGGGATCCTACCCAGTACTTC	CASSYSGDPTQYF
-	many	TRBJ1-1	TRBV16	TGTGCCAGCTACGGGCCTCTTTATTTCTTT	CASYGPLYFF
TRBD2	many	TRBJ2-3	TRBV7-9	TGTGCCAGCAGGGATAGCGGGAGAGGAGATACGCAGTATTTT	CASRDSGRGDTQYF
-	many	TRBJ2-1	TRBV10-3	TGTGCCATCAGCAAGACAGGTGGGTCCTACAATGAGCAGTTCTTC	CAISKTGGSYNEQFF
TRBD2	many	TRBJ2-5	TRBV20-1	TGCAGTGCAAGGGGACTAGCGGATCAAGAGACCCAGTACTTC	CSARGLADQETQYF
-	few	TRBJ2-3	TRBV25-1	TGTGCCAGCAGTGGATGGGCGGATCCTCGGATGGGGGCCTTCTTCACAGATACGCAGTATTTT	CASSGWADPRMGAFFTDTQYF
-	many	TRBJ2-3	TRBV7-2	TGTGCCAGCAGCTTACGAGGGAGGCGGACAGATACGCAGTATTTT	CASSLRGRRTDTQYF
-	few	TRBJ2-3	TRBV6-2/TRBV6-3	TGTGCCAGCCCCAGGTCAGCGGAGGGCACAGATACGCAGTATTTT	CASPRSAEGTDTQYF